These 18 T cell receptor beta chains share one sample of origin, sequenced in a study of Ad26.COV2.S vaccination and SARS-CoV-2 variants. This sample's treatment: about 20 received Ad26.COV2.S at low or high dose, single or two shots; 5 received placebo; per-sample allocation not given. Sampling happened 63 days after the first vaccine or placebo injection. The assay was immunoSEQ multiplex PCR, and TCRdb's table has in-frame clones only and misses some. The sample carries approximately 420,000 clones, around nine tenths recorded once. Specimen: peripheral blood, collected in a trial of Ad26.COV2.S vaccine versus placebo. The receptors stem from a person aged 18-65 years who received the Ad26.COV2.S COVID-19 vaccine or a placebo.

CDR3 bases: TGTGCCAGCAGCTCTACGGGATCGAACACCGGGGAGCTGTTTTTT. Protein sequence: CASSSTGSNTGELFF. The chain recombines TRBV7-6 with TRBJ2-2; D is perhaps TRBD2 (5 bases). Germline V gives CDR1 SGHVS, CDR2 FNYEAQ. The V end was cut by 4 bases, the J end by 0 bases, with 9 bases between. This CDR3 contains 15 residues.

V usage is TRBV6-6 and J usage is TRBJ1-5; 9 bases are a match to TRBD1. The V segment lost 6 bases and the J segment 6 bases; nucleotides outside the gene matches: 9. The CDR3 is made up of 15 amino acids. In germline, CDR1 is MNHNY, CDR2 SVGAGI (reference sequence). CDR3 residues: CASRGGQGLFQPQHF. In nucleotides, the CDR3 is TGTGCCAGCAGAGGGGGACAGGGTCTTTTTCAGCCCCAGCATTTT.

The genes are TRBV3-1 (or the pseudogene TRBV3-2) and TRBJ1-1; 9 nucleotides line up with TRBD1. V trimming: 1 base; J trimming: 4 bases; junction bases outside the gene matches: 4. Germline CDR1 LGHDT, CDR2 YNNKEL (reference sequence). The CDR3 contains 15 residues. CDR3 bases: TGTGCCAGCAGCCAAGGTGGGACAGGGTCCACTGAAGCTTTCTTT. Residues: CASSQGGTGSTEAFF.

This chain uses TRBV6-5 with TRBJ1-2, with D uncertain. Germline loops: CDR1 MNHEY, CDR2 SVGAGI. This CDR3 is 12 amino acids long. Trimming left V 5 bases short and J 8 bases short, with 12 bases between. The CDR3 loop reads CASSISGEGYTF. CDR3 coding DNA: TGTGCCAGCAGTATCAGTGGGGAGGGCTACACCTTC.

This chain joins TRBV15 and TRBJ1-1; the D is unclear. Trimming cost V 6 bases and J 1 base, with 12 bases left between them. Germline loops: CDR1 LNHNV, CDR2 YYDKDF (reference sequence). The CDR3 has 14 amino acids. CDR3 loop: CATRKDRGNTEAFF. CDR3 DNA sequence: TGTGCCACCAGAAAAGATAGAGGGAACACTGAAGCTTTCTTT.

The chain couples TRBV19 to TRBJ2-3; D possibly corresponds to TRBD1 (5 bases). CDR3 length: 16 residues. The germline V gene encodes CDR1 LNHDA and CDR2 SQIVND (reference sequence). Trimming left V 1 base short and J 3 bases short, with 14 bases between. CDR3 protein: CASSIVAGHRTDTQYF. The CDR3 DNA is TGTGCCAGTAGTATAGTTGCAGGGCATAGGACAGATACGCAGTATTTT.

Worth noting for this clone: This same CDR3 is encoded by further DNA sequences in the sample. This chain uses TRBV7-2 with TRBJ1-2; the D is unclear. The CDR3 spans 13 residues. CDR1 SGHTA and CDR2 FQGNSA come from the germline V gene. Trimming removed 1 base at V and 8 bases at J, with 11 bases between. The CDR3 nucleotides are TGTGCCAGCAGCTTAGAGGCCTCCGGGGGCTACACCTTC. It translates to CASSLEASGGYTF.

The V call is TRBV29-1, the J call TRBJ1-1, with no clear D. Germline loops: CDR1 SQVTM, CDR2 ANQGSEA. Trimming pared 3 bases from V and 4 bases from J, leaving 6 bases between. The CDR3 loop spans 11 amino acids. CDR3 sequence reads: CSVEAPTEAFF. CDR3 bases: TGCAGCGTTGAGGCTCCCACTGAAGCTTTCTTT. Complete variable domain (other parts from reference TRBV29-1 and TRBJ1-1): SAVISQKPSRDICQRGTSLTIQCQVDSQVTMMFWYRQQPGQSLTLIATANQGSEATYESGFVIDKFPISRPNLTFSTLTVSNMSPEDSSIYLCSVEAPTEAFFGQGTRLTVV.

The V call is TRBV10-2, the J call TRBJ2-6; D is uncertain. The CDR3 consists of 14 residues. Germline V lookup: CDR1 WSHSY, CDR2 SAAADI. Trimming left V 8 bases short and J 0 bases short, with 8 bases between. The CDR3 DNA is TGCGCCAGCGGCGAGTCCTCTGGGGCCAACGTCCTGACTTTC. This encodes CASGESSGANVLTF.

Worth noting for this clone: This sample includes further DNA sequences coding for the same CDR3. The V call is TRBV5-1, the J call TRBJ1-5; D is unresolved. Germline V gives CDR1 SGHRS, CDR2 YFSETQ. The CDR3 is made up of 15 amino acids. Trimming left V 0 bases short and J 0 bases short, with 7 bases between. As DNA, the CDR3 is TGCGCCAGCAGCTTGGCCACCGGTAGCAATCAGCCCCAGCATTTT. Translated: CASSLATGSNQPQHF.

The V call is TRBV12-3 or TRBV12-4, the J call TRBJ1-2, with D uncertain. Trimming pared 0 bases from V and 8 bases from J, leaving 7 bases between. CDR3 length equals 12 residues. The CDR3 DNA sequence: TGTGCCAGCAGTTTAGCCATGGGAGGCTACACCTTC. Protein: CASSLAMGGYTF.

The chain combines TRBV5-1 with TRBJ1-2; tentative D call: TRBD1 (6 bases). Germline V gene data show CDR1 as SGHRS and CDR2 as YFSETQ. V was pared by 9 bases and J by 6 bases, with 18 bases between. This CDR3 has 13 amino acids. The CDR3 DNA follows: TGCGCCACTCGGAGGGGGGAGCAGGATGGCTACACCTTC. Its protein is CATRRGEQDGYTF.

In nucleotides, the CDR3 is TGTGCCAGCAGCTTATCAACGACAGGGGGCGCGGAAAAACTGTTTTTT. It yields the protein CASSLSTTGGAEKLFF. The rearrangement joins TRBV7-6 to TRBJ1-4; 10 bases line up with TRBD1. The length of the CDR3 is 16 residues. J gave up 8 bases and V 2 bases, and 8 bases lay outside the gene matches. CDR1 is SGHVS and CDR2 is FNYEAQ in the germline V gene.

The gene calls are TRBV19 and TRBJ1-4; D might be TRBD1 (5 bases). Germline CDR1 reads LNHDA; CDR2 reads SQIVND (reference sequence). V gave up 4 bases and J gave up 13 bases, with 25 bases separating them. This CDR3 has 16 amino acids. The CDR3: CASSSRDGGFSVALFF. CDR3 in DNA: TGTGCCAGTAGTAGCCGGGACGGGGGGTTTTCGGTGGCACTGTTTTTT.

V gene TRBV6-4 combines with J gene TRBJ1-1; 7 bases line up with TRBD1. The CDR3 sequence is 15 residues long. The J segment lost 1 base and the V segment lost 3 bases, leaving 5 bases of the junction unmatched. Germline CDR1 MRHNA, CDR2 SNTAGT. Here the CDR3 reads CASSESGGPNTEAFF. The CDR3 bases are TGTGCCAGCAGTGAGTCAGGGGGTCCGAACACTGAAGCTTTCTTT.

This chain connects TRBV10-3 to TRBJ1-2; D call uncertain. The CDR3 loop spans 14 amino acids. The germline CDR1 and CDR2 sequences are ENHRY and SYGVKD. V lost 0 bases to trimming and J lost 4 bases, with 9 bases between them. The CDR3 region has the DNA TGTGCCATCAGTGAGTCGAGAGAGGTCTATGGCTACACCTTC. Protein product: CAISESREVYGYTF.

V and J are TRBV11-3 and TRBJ2-3; D is unresolved. V dropped 5 bases and J dropped 2 bases, with 11 bases sitting between them. CDR1 is SGHNT, CDR2 YENEEA, per germline. The CDR3 spans 14 residues. CDR3 sequence reads: CASSVGSDTDTQYF. CDR3 DNA: TGTGCCAGCAGCGTAGGTTCCGACACAGATACGCAGTATTTT.

The rearrangement links TRBV30 to TRBJ1-2; 7 nucleotides agree with TRBD1. Germline values: CDR1 GTSNPN, CDR2 SVGIG (reference sequence). With 8 bases clipped from V and 2 bases from J, the junction kept 11 bases outside the gene matches. This CDR3 comprises 14 residues. CDR3 in amino acids: CAQTGEILNYGYTF. CDR3 DNA sequence: TGTGCCCAAACAGGGGAGATATTGAACTATGGCTACACCTTC.